The rows below give T cell receptor beta chains drawn from one sample of a study of cytomegalovirus exposure and HLA in healthy donors. Clones were read by immunoSEQ multiplex PCR, and TCRdb kept only the in-frame ones, dropping some. The sample yields under 85,000 clones, 60% to 85% seen once. The sample comprised PBMCs. All receptors derive from a man aged 18 to 35 in good health and CMV-seronegative. Each CDR3 is given with its conserved first and last residue. Each record gives: J gene, V gene, clone size, D gene, CDR3 protein, CDR3 DNA. A D gene is named only where the DNA matches it firmly. Not every row has a clone size; where given, it reads once, few, many or a size class.

TRBJ1-2,TRBV28,-,TRBD1,CGVQQGRNYGYTF,TGTGGGGTACAACAGGGGCGGAACTATGGCTACACCTTC
TRBJ1-1,TRBV19,-,-,CASRNPLGRNTEAFF,TGTGCCAGTAGAAACCCCCTCGGTAGGAACACTGAAGCTTTCTTT
TRBJ1-3,TRBV6-4,few,-,CASSIEAGNTIYF,TGTGCCAGCAGTATAGAGGCTGGAAACACCATATATTTT
TRBJ2-1,TRBV7-3,-,TRBD2,CASSLTPPAGIGGEQFF,TGTGCCAGCAGCCTCACCCCCCCAGCGGGGATCGGGGGTGAGCAGTTCTTC
TRBJ2-5,TRBV12-5,-,-,CASGLGSFQETQYF,TGTGCTAGTGGACTAGGAAGTTTCCAAGAGACCCAGTACTTC
TRBJ1-5,TRBV19,few,-,CASTDRAGAVQPQHF,TGTGCCAGTACCGATCGGGCAGGGGCAGTTCAGCCCCAGCATTTT
TRBJ1-4,TRBV11-2,once,-,CASSIAGGAGEKLFF,TGTGCCAGCAGCATAGCCGGGGGGGCGGGGGAAAAACTGTTTTTT
TRBJ2-1,TRBV11-2,-,TRBD1,CASSLPGQGDNEQFF,TGTGCCAGCAGCCTTCCCGGACAGGGGGACAATGAGCAGTTCTTC
TRBJ2-3,TRBV10-3,few,-,CAISDRGADTDTQYF,TGTGCCATCAGTGACCGGGGGGCGGACACAGATACGCAGTATTTT
TRBJ2-5,TRBV5-4,-,-,CASSWTDQETQYF,TGTGCCAGCAGCTGGACAGACCAAGAGACCCAGTACTTC
TRBJ2-3,TRBV19,-,-,CASSIGTHPNTDTQYF,TGTGCCAGTAGTATTGGGACACACCCTAACACAGATACGCAGTATTTT
TRBJ2-3,TRBV10-3,-,TRBD2,CAISSGGKWDTQYF,TGTGCCATCAGTAGCGGGGGGAAATGGGATACGCAGTATTTT
TRBJ2-5,TRBV2,-,-,CASSEASLGGRQETQYF,TGTGCCAGCAGTGAAGCAAGTCTCGGGGGGCGCCAAGAGACCCAGTACTTC
TRBJ2-1,TRBV4-2,-,TRBD2,CASSQEVTSRGEQFF,TGTGCCAGCAGCCAAGAGGTGACTAGCCGTGGTGAGCAGTTCTTC
TRBJ2-5,TRBV2,few,TRBD1,CASGRDRGNQETQYF,TGTGCCAGCGGCCGAGACAGGGGGAATCAAGAGACCCAGTACTTC
TRBJ1-6,TRBV10-3,-,-,CAISESRGANSPLHF,TGTGCCATCAGTGAGTCGCGGGGGGCAAATTCACCCCTCCACTTT
TRBJ1-6,TRBV6-1,-,TRBD1,CASSEALLTTGGGSPLHF,TGTGCCAGCAGTGAAGCGCTGCTAACGACAGGGGGTGGGTCACCCCTCCACTTT
TRBJ1-5,TRBV7-2,-,-,CASSLFKEGNQPQHF,TGTGCCAGCAGCTTATTTAAGGAGGGTAATCAGCCCCAGCATTTT
TRBJ1-1,TRBV5-6,-,TRBD1,CASSAGGGRGARNTEAFF,TGTGCCAGCAGCGCAGGAGGGGGCAGGGGCGCTCGGAACACTGAAGCTTTCTTT
TRBJ2-3,TRBV7-8,-,-,CASSPHRVLSSTDTQYF,TGTGCCAGCAGCCCTCATCGGGTGCTTAGCTCCACAGATACGCAGTATTTT
TRBJ1-5,TRBV7-3,once,-,CASSLDRSQPQHF,TGTGCCAGCAGCCTTGACAGATCTCAGCCCCAGCATTTT
TRBJ2-7,TRBV9,-,-,CASSVGGTLSYEQYF,TGTGCCAGCAGCGTAGGCGGGACCCTCTCCTACGAGCAGTACTTC
TRBJ2-2,TRBV7-8,-,TRBD1,CASSSQGRGTGELFF,TGTGCCAGCAGCTCACAGGGGAGAGGGACCGGGGAGCTGTTTTTT